This TCR beta chain was captured by sequencing in a study of long-term antiretroviral therapy in people with HIV. Study-level findings and limits: After ART, diversity increased yet remained lower than transplant donor controls. Blood draws took place between about 2004 and 2018 and possibly involved older ART regimens. Narrower CDR3 length ranges marked HIV repertoires relative to controls.

The junction had 8 bases not matched to a gene; V was cut back by 3 bases and J by 4 bases. The germline gives CDR1 ENHRY, CDR2 SYGVKD. This CDR3 comprises 16 residues. Ahead of DNA extraction, samples held about 0.95-10 million cryopreserved PBMC each. With respect to this clone: Its antigen is undetermined.

Survey-level resolution applied to immunoSEQ assay v3.0. Repertoires were generated with immunoSEQ multiplex PCR, while TCRdb's copy carries only in-frame clones and drops some. The sample lists 15,000 or so clones, approximately 85% seen once, with about 9.9% in the top ten. The rearrangement links TRBV10-3 to TRBJ2-3; TRBD1 agrees at 9 bases. This clonotype was obtained from a man aged 35 to 55 with HIV. The sample was unsorted PBMCs, taken 6.2 years after starting antiretroviral therapy. The CDR3 nucleotides read TGTGCCATCAGTGACAAACAGGGGGCTAGACCAGATACGCAGTATTTT. It encodes CAISDKQGARPDTQYF.